This TCR beta chain was documented in a study of regulatory T cells in long-lasting Graves disease. Time point indicated: newly diagnosed GD, antithyroid drugs for less than 3 months. RNA extracted from PBMCs served as the sequencing template. Arm-PCR of CDR3 regions and iRepertoire HTBI primers were the basis on which TCR beta libraries were built. TCRdb used MiXCR to reprocess the multiplex PCR reads, holding one entry per CDR3 protein. This sample carries hundreds of thousands of distinct CDR3 sequences, roughly 16% of them seen once, and the ten largest clones take around 12%. This clonotype was detected only a few times. Trimming cost V 6 bases and J 1 base, with 23 bases left between them. This CDR3 is built from 17 residues. Germline lookup yields CDR1 SGHTS and CDR2 YDEGEE. A further study also used this sample, focusing on T cells in Graves' hyperthyroidism and ophthalmopathy. This second report adds: Initially, a first-round RT-PCR of the TCR CDR3 employed the HTBI primer set.

The V gene is TRBV5-8, the J gene TRBJ2-7; D may match TRBD1 or TRBD2 (5 bases each). This receptor was obtained from a man between 18 and 35 years old with Graves disease. The sequences come from peripheral blood mononuclear cells (PBMCs), collected at new diagnosis, from a patient treated with antithyroid drugs. CDR3 sequence reads: CASTSGRGLASSYEQYF. The CDR3 nucleotides read TGTGCCAGCACCTCGGGACGAGGGCTAGCCTCATCCTACGAGCAGTACTTC. The entire variable domain, with the rest obtained from reference TRBV5-8 and TRBJ2-7, is as follows: EAGVTQSPTHLIKTRGQQATLRCSPISGHTSVYWYQQALGLGLQFLLWYDEGEERNRGNFPPRFSGRQFPNYSSELNVNALELEDSALYLCASTSGRGLASSYEQYFGPGTRLTVT.